The 22 T cell receptor beta chains below come from one sample, sequenced in a study of T cells after yellow fever vaccination. TCRdb independently ran MiXCR on the 5' RACE reads; one entry per CDR3 protein. This sample has 100,000 to 150,000 distinct CDR3 sequences, with approximately 7% found just once. Source: CD4+ T cells sorted from PBMCs, taken around 10 days after the first yellow fever vaccination. All receptors derive from a man between 18 and 35 years old who received the YFV17D yellow fever vaccine.

There are many counts of this clonotype. This chain links TRBV5-1 with TRBJ1-1, with a tentative D call TRBD1 (5 bases). V was pared by 0 bases and J by 0 bases, with 6 bases between. CDR1 is SGHRS and CDR2 is YFSETQ in the germline V gene. The CDR3 loop spans 14 amino acids. The CDR3 DNA reads TGCGCCAGCAGCTTGGACAGGATGAACACTGAAGCTTTCTTT. It encodes CASSLDRMNTEAFF.

This clonotype was counted many times. The chain is built from TRBV7-9 and TRBJ2-1; D assignment may be TRBD1 or TRBD2 (5 bases each). The length of the CDR3 is 14 residues. Germline V gene lookup returns CDR1 SEHNR and CDR2 FQNEAQ (reference sequence). V was shortened by 5 bases and J by 9 bases, with 17 bases between the two germline ends. The DNA of the CDR3 is TGTGCCAGCAGCGCAGGGTTTGGGGAGATTGAGCAGTTCTTC. This gives the protein CASSAGFGEIEQFF.

Many counts were recorded for this clonotype. The gene calls are TRBV10-3 and TRBJ1-1, with 8 nucleotides matching TRBD1. The CDR3 extends over 14 amino acids. The V gene's germline CDR1 is ENHRY and CDR2 SYGVKD. V lost 6 bases, J lost 4 bases, and 7 bases stayed unmatched. The CDR3 DNA sequence: TGTGCCATCAGCCACACAGGGGGTAGCACTGAAGCTTTCTTT. This encodes CAISHTGGSTEAFF.

CDR3 amino acids: CASSLGPGLAGRHQETQYF. In DNA, the CDR3 is TGTGCCAGCAGCTTGGGACCGGGACTAGCGGGGAGACACCAAGAGACCCAGTACTTC. This chain joins TRBV5-4 and TRBJ2-5, with 13 bases matching TRBD2. Germline values: CDR1 SGHNT, CDR2 YYREEE (reference sequence). After removal of 0 bases from V and 0 bases from J, the junction contained 8 bases not matched to a gene. The CDR3 is 19 amino acids.

This clonotype was seen ten or more times. The CDR3 here is CASSQDAAGGYEQYF. In nucleotides, the CDR3 is TGTGCCAGCAGCCAAGACGCCGCGGGGGGATACGAGCAGTACTTC. The V call is TRBV4-2, the J call TRBJ2-7; 8 nucleotides match TRBD2. Germline loops: CDR1 LGHNA, CDR2 YNFKEQ. This CDR3 contains 15 residues. The V gene end was trimmed by 0 bases and the J gene end by 4 bases; junction bases not matched to a gene: 5.

The table lists this clonotype with many counts. CDR3 DNA sequence: TGTGCCAGCAGCTCCCCGGGACGAACCTACGAGCAGTACTTC. Protein product: CASSSPGRTYEQYF. This chain joins TRBV7-2 and TRBJ2-7; D possibly uses TRBD1 or TRBD2 (5 bases each). Germline values: CDR1 SGHTA, CDR2 FQGNSA. V was shortened by 4 bases and J by 2 bases, with 12 bases between the two germline ends. The CDR3 covers 14 residues.

The sample holds many counts of this clonotype. DNA of the CDR3: TGCGCCAGCAGACAGGGTCAAGCCTCTGGGTTCTGCTACGAGCAGTACTTC. This sequence encodes CASRQGQASGFCYEQYF. This sequence joins TRBV10-1 and TRBJ2-7; maybe TRBD1 (6 bases). Germline CDR1 is WNHNN and CDR2 is SYGVQD (reference sequence). This CDR3 region has 17 residues. Trimming stripped 6 bases from V and 3 bases from J, with 24 bases between.

This clonotype was seen repeatedly, ten times or more. This chain links TRBV19 with TRBJ2-1; no clear D gene. The germline V and J ends were trimmed by 5 bases and 7 bases, with 15 bases remaining between them. The germline CDR1 and CDR2 sequences are LNHDA and SQIVND (reference sequence). The length of the CDR3 is 14 residues. CDR3 protein: CASSLRILGNEQFF. Here the CDR3 DNA reads TGTGCCAGTAGTCTCCGGATTTTAGGGAATGAGCAGTTCTTC.

This clonotype was detected many times. V usage is TRBV12-3 or TRBV12-4 and J usage is TRBJ2-5; D assignment may be TRBD1 or TRBD2 (5 bases each). The CDR3 runs to 15 residues. The V and J ends lost 5 bases and 5 bases respectively, with 18 bases between them. CDR3 region: CASSGTGASGETQYF. As DNA, the CDR3 is TGTGCCAGCAGTGGGACCGGGGCCTCGGGGGAGACCCAGTACTTC.

This clonotype was counted many times. At one end, the junction sequence differs from germline, possibly due to a read error. The V call is TRBV20-1, the J call TRBJ2-5; D possibly corresponds to TRBD1 (8 bases). The length of the CDR3 is 15 residues. Germline CDR1 is DFQATT and CDR2 is SNEGSKA (reference sequence). This CDR3 is CSARGGAGGAETQYF. The CDR3 bases are TGCAGTGCCAGAGGGGGGGCAGGGGGCGCGGAGACCCAGTACTTC.

The rearrangement links TRBV18 to TRBJ1-4; a possible D gene is TRBD1 (5 bases). The CDR3 has 14 residues. Trimming shortened V by 6 bases and J by 3 bases, and 11 bases separated the two germline ends. Germline V gene data show CDR1 as KGHSH and CDR2 as LQKENI. This CDR3 reads CASSLRQPNEKLFF. The CDR3 nucleotides are TGTGCCAGCTCTCTGCGACAGCCTAATGAAAAACTGTTTTTT.

This clonotype was counted ten times or more. The J gene is TRBJ2-1, the V gene TRBV4-3; 9 bases map to TRBD2. With V trimmed by 0 bases and J by 0 bases, 6 bases remained unmatched. The CDR3 runs to 18 residues. The germline gives CDR1 LGHNA, CDR2 YSLEER. DNA of the CDR3: TGCGCCAGCAGCCAAGATGTAGCGGGGGCGAGCTCCTACAATGAGCAGTTCTTC. Its translation: CASSQDVAGASSYNEQFF.

This clonotype was seen ten or more times. The genes are TRBV7-9 and TRBJ1-4; no firm D call. V lost 6 bases, J lost 0 bases, and 8 bases lay in between. The CDR3 is 14 residues long. Per the germline V gene, CDR1 is SEHNR and CDR2 is FQNEAQ (reference sequence). The CDR3 sequence: CASREAATNEKLFF. In nucleotides, the CDR3 is TGTGCCAGCAGAGAAGCTGCAACTAATGAAAAACTGTTTTTT.

This clonotype came up many times. V usage is TRBV19 and J usage is TRBJ1-4; possibly TRBD1 for D (5 bases). Per the germline V gene, CDR1 is LNHDA and CDR2 is SQIVND (reference sequence). V was pared by 3 bases and J by 10 bases, with 15 bases between. The CDR3 sequence is 14 residues long. The CDR3 coding sequence is TGTGCCAGTAGTATGACAGTTCCCGGAGGAAAACTGTTTTTT. It specifies CASSMTVPGGKLFF.

This clonotype was counted ten times or more. This chain joins TRBV11-2 and TRBJ2-1; 7 positions agree with TRBD2. The V segment lost 5 bases and the J segment 5 bases; nucleotides outside the gene matches: 6. From germline, CDR1 is SGHAT and CDR2 FQNNGV. The CDR3 loop spans 14 amino acids. This CDR3 is CASSPSGANNEQFF. The CDR3 bases are TGTGCCAGCAGCCCAAGCGGGGCTAACAATGAGCAGTTCTTC.

This clonotype was seen at least ten times. The rearrangement uses TRBV7-2 and TRBJ2-3; 7 bases fit TRBD2. Germline V gene data show CDR1 as SGHTA and CDR2 as FQGNSA. V shed 0 bases, J shed 8 bases, and the junction held 8 bases outside the gene matches. The CDR3 spans 15 residues. CDR3 loop: CASSLAGAGVGTQYF. The DNA for the CDR3 is TGTGCCAGCAGCTTAGCCGGGGCGGGGGTTGGTACGCAGTATTTT.

The genes are TRBV4-2 and TRBJ1-1; D not certain. The CDR3 spans 13 residues. The V and J ends lost 0 bases and 6 bases respectively, with 8 bases between them. Germline V gene sequence: CDR1 LGHNA, CDR2 YNFKEQ. The CDR3 sequence: CASSQERGSEAFF. The CDR3 region has the DNA TGTGCCAGCAGCCAAGAACGGGGATCTGAAGCTTTCTTT.

Ten or more counts support this clonotype. V gene TRBV5-1 combines with J gene TRBJ2-1; maybe TRBD1 (6 bases). CDR1 is SGHRS and CDR2 is YFSETQ in the germline V gene. The CDR3 loop spans 13 amino acids. V lost 0 bases and J lost 15, with 16 bases in between. CDR3 loop: CASSLGPDRLWFF. CDR3 bases: TGCGCCAGCAGCTTGGGCCCTGACAGGTTGTGGTTCTTC.

This clonotype was detected a few times. The chain employs TRBV5-5 and TRBJ1-2; 12 bases are a match to TRBD1. With V trimmed by 4 bases and J by 7 bases, 5 bases remained unmatched. The CDR3 loop spans 14 amino acids. The germline CDR1 and CDR2 sequences are SGHKS and YYEKEE (reference sequence). The CDR3 reads CASSLGQGASGYTF. The CDR3, as DNA: TGTGCCAGCAGCCTGGGACAGGGGGCAAGTGGCTACACCTTC.

This clonotype was seen ten or more times. This chain connects TRBV19 to TRBJ2-2, with a tentative D call TRBD1 (5 bases). The V gene lost 5 bases and the J gene lost 7 bases, with 29 bases spanning the gap. Germline V gene sequence: CDR1 LNHDA, CDR2 SQIVND (reference sequence). The CDR3 length is 19 residues. DNA of the CDR3: TGTGCCAGTAGTTCGAGACAGACCCTGGGGCCTCGGTTTTTCGGGGAGCTGTTTTTT. Translation gives CASSSRQTLGPRFFGELFF. The full variable domain, completed using reference TRBV19 and TRBJ2-2, is DGGITQSPKYLFRKEGQNVTLSCEQNLNHDAMYWYRQDPGQGLRLIYYSQIVNDFQKGDIAEGYSVSREKKESFPLTVTSAQKNPTAFYLCASSSRQTLGPRFFGELFFGEGSRLTVL.

This clonotype was seen many times. The CDR3 bases are TGTGCCAGCAGCTTAGGAGGGCGAGGGGCGCAAAACACCGGGGAGCTGTTTTTT. Protein: CASSLGGRGAQNTGELFF. The gene calls are TRBV11-2 and TRBJ2-2; the D call may be TRBD1 or TRBD2 (5 bases each). Germline CDR1 SGHAT, CDR2 FQNNGV. There are 18 residues in the CDR3. The V end was cut by 1 base, the J end by 2 bases, with 17 bases between.

This clonotype was observed at least ten times. The rearrangement uses TRBV5-4 and TRBJ2-2; possible D gene TRBD1, 6 bases. CDR1 is SGHNT and CDR2 is YYREEE in the germline V gene (reference sequence). V dropped 3 bases and J dropped 0 bases, with 12 bases sitting between them. CDR3 length: 16 residues. The CDR3 bases are TGTGCCAGCAGCTCCGGACAGACTTCGAACACCGGGGAGCTGTTTTTT. Protein sequence: CASSSGQTSNTGELFF.